The T cell receptor beta chain under discussion was sequenced for a study of blood T cell repertoires in COVID-19. About the study: The samples span acute and convalescent COVID-19 from the United States, Italy and Spain. From T cells, B-cell-depleted T cells, or PBMCs came the material, which was cDNA or gDNA.

Seattle enrolled patients during active infection and tracked them longitudinally. V was trimmed by 1 base and J by 4 bases, leaving 8 bases between them. CDR1 SGHDT and CDR2 YYEEEE come from the germline V gene. The CDR3 is made up of 13 amino acids. How the authors handled the data: Amplification of reference gene primers was used by the study to estimate nucleated cell counts. Produced via immunoSEQ multiplex PCR; TCRdb's table is partial and in-frame only. From that table come the V and J calls and clone size; the DNA was used to work out D and trimming. The sample contains roughly 15,000 clones, around nine tenths of which appear only once.

The gene calls are TRBV5-6 and TRBJ1-2, with D maybe TRBD1 (5 bases). The clonotype was recovered from a woman of 80 years or more with COVID-19, enrolled during active disease. Sequenced input: peripheral blood. This CDR3 is CASSLPGPYGYTF. CDR3 sequence (DNA): TGTGCCAGCAGCTTGCCAGGGCCCTATGGCTACACCTTC.